These T cell receptor beta chains were read from a single sample in a study of OX40 agonist ivuxolimab in advanced cancers. Sequencing was performed with immunoSEQ multiplex PCR; in TCRdb, only in-frame clones are kept and a portion is missing. The table lists over 25,000 clones, under 90% of them singletons. The specimen was CD4+ or CD8+ T cells sorted from blood, collected in a trial of the OX40 agonist ivuxolimab. The receptors come from an adult with an advanced solid tumor such as melanoma, head and neck, liver or kidney cancer. Each CDR3 is given with its conserved first and last residue. The D gene is left open where the match is weak. Size is stated for part of the rows, as once, few or many counts, or as a class when the clone is expanded.

J gene: TRBJ2-1; clone size: .; D gene: .; V gene: TRBV27; CDR3 protein: CASSFFGVEQFF; CDR3 DNA: TGTGCCAGCAGTTTTTTCGGTGTTGAGCAGTTCTTC
J gene: TRBJ1-2; clone size: .; D gene: TRBD1; V gene: TRBV14; CDR3 protein: CASSSRGNGYTF; CDR3 DNA: TGTGCCAGCAGCAGCAGGGGGAATGGCTACACCTTC
J gene: TRBJ2-5; clone size: .; D gene: TRBD1; V gene: TRBV27; CDR3 protein: CASRPTDRPQETQYF; CDR3 DNA: TGTGCCAGCAGGCCTACGGACAGGCCCCAAGAGACCCAGTACTTC
J gene: TRBJ2-1; clone size: .; D gene: .; V gene: TRBV6-5; CDR3 protein: CASSYLPQYNEQFF; CDR3 DNA: TGTGCCAGCAGTTACCTCCCTCAATACAATGAGCAGTTCTTC
J gene: TRBJ1-3; clone size: .; D gene: .; V gene: TRBV4-1; CDR3 protein: CASSQDNGSGNTIYF; CDR3 DNA: TGCGCCAGCAGCCAAGATAACGGCTCTGGAAACACCATATATTTT
J gene: TRBJ2-1; clone size: .; D gene: TRBD2; V gene: TRBV5-4; CDR3 protein: CASSPTSGSMYNEQFF; CDR3 DNA: TGTGCCAGCAGCCCGACTAGCGGGAGTATGTACAATGAGCAGTTCTTC
J gene: TRBJ2-7; clone size: .; D gene: .; V gene: TRBV6-5; CDR3 protein: CASSYSSTYEQYF; CDR3 DNA: TGTGCCAGCAGTTACAGTTCCACTTACGAGCAGTACTTC
J gene: TRBJ2-7; clone size: .; D gene: .; V gene: TRBV11-2; CDR3 protein: CASSSSGGYEQYF; CDR3 DNA: TGTGCCAGCAGTTCCTCCGGGGGCTACGAGCAGTACTTC
J gene: TRBJ2-7; clone size: .; D gene: TRBD2; V gene: TRBV7-6; CDR3 protein: CASSLGAGGAYEQYF; CDR3 DNA: TGTGCCAGCAGCTTAGGGGCGGGAGGGGCCTACGAGCAGTACTTC
J gene: TRBJ1-1; clone size: .; D gene: .; V gene: TRBV7-8; CDR3 protein: CASSLALGGGIEAFF; CDR3 DNA: TGTGCCAGCAGCTTAGCGCTAGGGGGGGGAATTGAAGCTTTCTTT
J gene: TRBJ2-7; clone size: few; D gene: .; V gene: TRBV2; CDR3 protein: CASGELTYEQYF; CDR3 DNA: TGTGCCAGCGGTGAACTCACCTACGAGCAGTACTTC
J gene: TRBJ2-3; clone size: once; D gene: .; V gene: TRBV7-9; CDR3 protein: CASSFNRESTDTQYF; CDR3 DNA: TGTGCCAGCAGCTTCAACAGGGAGAGCACAGATACGCAGTATTTT
J gene: TRBJ1-1; clone size: .; D gene: .; V gene: TRBV5-1; CDR3 protein: CASSLGRGITGGTEAFF; CDR3 DNA: TGCGCCAGCAGCTTGGGGAGGGGGATTACTGGCGGCACTGAAGCTTTCTTT
J gene: TRBJ2-1; clone size: once; D gene: TRBD2; V gene: TRBV5-1; CDR3 protein: CASSFAGASEQFF; CDR3 DNA: TGCGCCAGCAGCTTCGCGGGAGCTAGTGAGCAGTTCTTC
J gene: TRBJ2-1; clone size: .; D gene: .; V gene: TRBV9; CDR3 protein: CASSVSGAAYNEQFF; CDR3 DNA: TGTGCCAGCAGCGTTAGCGGAGCCGCCTACAATGAGCAGTTCTTC
J gene: TRBJ1-2; clone size: .; D gene: TRBD1; V gene: TRBV5-6; CDR3 protein: CASRRQGANYGYTF; CDR3 DNA: TGTGCCAGCAGACGACAGGGAGCTAACTATGGCTACACCTTC
J gene: TRBJ2-7; clone size: few; D gene: .; V gene: TRBV27; CDR3 protein: CASSLSTGSYEQYF; CDR3 DNA: TGTGCCAGCAGTTTATCCACAGGCTCCTACGAGCAGTACTTC
J gene: TRBJ2-1; clone size: .; D gene: TRBD1; V gene: TRBV2; CDR3 protein: CASMPATGANEQFF; CDR3 DNA: TGTGCCAGCATGCCGGCGACAGGGGCCAATGAGCAGTTCTTC
J gene: TRBJ2-7; clone size: .; D gene: .; V gene: TRBV11-3; CDR3 protein: CASSLTQGLREQYF; CDR3 DNA: TGTGCCAGCAGCTTAACTCAGGGGTTAAGGGAGCAGTACTTC
J gene: TRBJ2-5; clone size: .; D gene: .; V gene: TRBV7-8; CDR3 protein: CASSYQETQYF; CDR3 DNA: TGTGCCAGCAGCTACCAAGAGACCCAGTACTTC
J gene: TRBJ2-7; clone size: .; D gene: .; V gene: TRBV7-9; CDR3 protein: CASSSPSGTYYEQYF; CDR3 DNA: TGTGCCAGCAGCTCCCCCTCGGGGACTTACTACGAGCAGTACTTC
J gene: TRBJ2-7; clone size: .; D gene: .; V gene: TRBV29-1; CDR3 protein: CSVEIRGTSYEQYF; CDR3 DNA: TGCAGCGTTGAAATACGGGGTACCTCCTACGAGCAGTACTTC
J gene: TRBJ1-1; clone size: once; D gene: .; V gene: TRBV2; CDR3 protein: CASRGGQYTEAFF; CDR3 DNA: TGTGCCAGCAGGGGAGGACAGTACACTGAAGCTTTCTTT
J gene: TRBJ2-2; clone size: .; D gene: .; V gene: TRBV21-1; CDR3 protein: CASSKWVVRGFHSLNTGELFF; CDR3 DNA: TGTGCCAGCAGCAAATGGGTGGTACGGGGGTTTCACTCCCTGAACACCGGGGAGCTGTTTTTT
J gene: TRBJ2-1; clone size: .; D gene: .; V gene: TRBV29-1; CDR3 protein: CSVVDYNNEQFF; CDR3 DNA: TGCAGCGTTGTAGACTACAACAATGAGCAGTTCTTC
J gene: TRBJ1-1; clone size: few; D gene: .; V gene: TRBV7-8; CDR3 protein: CASSLGAGGREAFF; CDR3 DNA: TGTGCCAGCAGCCTTGGGGCGGGCGGCAGAGAAGCTTTCTTT
J gene: TRBJ2-1; clone size: .; D gene: TRBD2; V gene: TRBV7-9; CDR3 protein: CASSPNSGGAYNEQFF; CDR3 DNA: TGTGCCAGCAGCCCCAATAGCGGGGGCGCCTACAATGAGCAGTTCTTC
J gene: TRBJ2-1; clone size: .; D gene: .; V gene: TRBV9; CDR3 protein: CASSVDGSGDEQFF; CDR3 DNA: TGTGCCAGCAGCGTAGACGGTAGCGGAGATGAGCAGTTCTTC
J gene: TRBJ2-4; clone size: .; D gene: .; V gene: TRBV11-2; CDR3 protein: CASSLKGTSRGAKNIQYF; CDR3 DNA: TGTGCCAGCAGCTTGAAAGGGACTTCCAGGGGGGCCAAAAACATTCAGTACTTC
J gene: TRBJ2-7; clone size: .; D gene: TRBD2; V gene: TRBV28; CDR3 protein: CASSSRWTRPYEQYF; CDR3 DNA: TGTGCCAGCAGTTCTCGATGGACTAGACCCTACGAGCAGTACTTC
J gene: TRBJ2-7; clone size: .; D gene: .; V gene: TRBV2; CDR3 protein: CASSGLGYEQYF; CDR3 DNA: TGTGCCAGCAGTGGTCTCGGCTACGAGCAGTACTTC
J gene: TRBJ2-1; clone size: .; D gene: .; V gene: TRBV28; CDR3 protein: CASSRGVYNEQFF; CDR3 DNA: TGTGCCAGCAGTCGTGGGGTATACAATGAGCAGTTCTTC
J gene: TRBJ1-1; clone size: .; D gene: TRBD1; V gene: TRBV9; CDR3 protein: CASSGMTGEGAFF; CDR3 DNA: TGTGCCAGCAGCGGGATGACAGGGGAAGGAGCTTTCTTT